Here is one T cell receptor (beta chain) with its context. Sequenced by immunoSEQ multiplex PCR; TCRdb stores in-frame clones only, minus some. The sample holds around 100,000 clones, 82% seen once. This sample was included in a study of blood T cell repertoires in COVID-19. At the level of the study: Sites in the United States, Italy and Spain provided acute and convalescent COVID-19 samples. T cells, B-cell-depleted T cells, or PBMCs supplied cDNA or gDNA.

The CDR3 has 16 amino acids. Trimming at V came to 4 bases and at J to 8 bases, leaving 12 bases not matched to a gene. The chain has TRBV23-1 and TRBJ1-4, with 8 nucleotides matching TRBD1. TRBV23-1 is reported as an ORF; its role is uncertain. This sequence originates from an older man with acute or convalescent COVID-19. What was sequenced was peripheral blood. The CDR3 nucleotides read TGCGCCAGCAGTCCCTTGGGGCAGGGGGCAGGGGAAAAACTGTTTTTT. Translation gives CASSPLGQGAGEKLFF.